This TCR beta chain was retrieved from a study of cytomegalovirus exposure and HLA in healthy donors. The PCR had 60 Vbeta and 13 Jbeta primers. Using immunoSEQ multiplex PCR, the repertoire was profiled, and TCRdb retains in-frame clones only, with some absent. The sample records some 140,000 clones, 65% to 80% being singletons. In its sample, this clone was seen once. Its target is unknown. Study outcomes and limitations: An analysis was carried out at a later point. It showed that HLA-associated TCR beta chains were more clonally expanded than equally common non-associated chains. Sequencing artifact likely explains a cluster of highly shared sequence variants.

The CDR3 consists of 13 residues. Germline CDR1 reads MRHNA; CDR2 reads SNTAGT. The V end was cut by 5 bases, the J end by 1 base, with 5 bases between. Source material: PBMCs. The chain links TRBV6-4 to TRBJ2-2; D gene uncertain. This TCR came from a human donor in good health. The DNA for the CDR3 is TGTGCCAGCAGTTCAGAGAACACCGGGGAGCTGTTTTTT. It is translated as CASSSENTGELFF.